A selection of T cell receptor beta chains follows, all from one sample in a study of OX40 agonist ivuxolimab in advanced cancers. Produced via immunoSEQ multiplex PCR; TCRdb's table is partial and in-frame only. The repertoire consists of about 19,000 clones, with around 90% occurring once and the leading ten covering around 50%. The starting material was CD4+ or CD8+ T cells sorted from blood, obtained in a trial of the OX40 agonist ivuxolimab. The receptor source for this set is an adult with an advanced solid tumor such as melanoma, head and neck, liver or kidney cancer. Both conserved end residues are part of each CDR3. A D gene is named only where the DNA matches it firmly. For some rows the clone size is stated as once, few or many, or as a class when expanded; others skip it.

size: NA
V: TRBV6-1
J: TRBJ2-2
D: NA
CDR3: CASSLGTGELFF
DNA: TGTGCCAGCAGTCTGGGCACCGGGGAGCTGTTTTTT

size: few
V: TRBV6-4
J: TRBJ2-2
D: TRBD2
CDR3: CASSGSSDTGELFF
DNA: TGTGCCAGTAGCGGGAGCAGTGACACCGGGGAGCTGTTTTTT

size: NA
V: TRBV6-1
J: TRBJ2-5
D: NA
CDR3: CASSEGGTALYQETQYF
DNA: TGTGCCAGCAGTGAGGGGGGGACAGCTTTGTACCAAGAGACCCAGTACTTC

size: NA
V: TRBV19
J: TRBJ2-1
D: NA
CDR3: CASSIYSGEPYNEQFF
DNA: TGTGCCAGTAGTATTTATAGCGGCGAGCCCTACAATGAGCAGTTCTTC

size: NA
V: TRBV7-6
J: TRBJ2-7
D: NA
CDR3: CASSVGWGYEQYF
DNA: TGTGCCAGCAGCGTCGGGTGGGGCTACGAGCAGTACTTC

size: NA
V: TRBV7-3
J: TRBJ2-1
D: NA
CDR3: CASSLPGLYNEQFF
DNA: TGTGCCAGCAGCTTACCGGGACTCTACAATGAGCAGTTCTTC

size: NA
V: TRBV28
J: TRBJ1-6
D: NA
CDR3: CASRQVTDNSPLHF
DNA: TGTGCCAGCAGGCAGGTTACAGATAATTCACCCCTCCACTTT

size: NA
V: TRBV6-5
J: TRBJ2-2
D: TRBD1
CDR3: CASSRGTGWTGELFF
DNA: TGTGCCAGCAGTCGGGGGACAGGGTGGACCGGGGAGCTGTTTTTT

size: NA
V: TRBV11-3
J: TRBJ2-1
D: NA
CDR3: CASSPDNEQFF
DNA: TGTGCCAGCAGCCCAGACAATGAGCAGTTCTTC

size: few
V: TRBV7-3
J: TRBJ2-2
D: TRBD2
CDR3: CASSLTVAGANTGELFF
DNA: TGTGCCAGCAGCTTAACAGTCGCGGGAGCAAACACCGGGGAGCTGTTTTTT

size: NA
V: TRBV5-8
J: TRBJ2-2
D: NA
CDR3: CASIAEVGTGELFF
DNA: TGTGCCAGCATCGCAGAGGTGGGCACCGGGGAGCTGTTTTTT

size: NA
V: TRBV6-5
J: TRBJ2-2
D: NA
CDR3: CASSYSIANTGELFF
DNA: TGTGCCAGCAGTTACTCCATAGCTAACACCGGGGAGCTGTTTTTT

size: NA
V: TRBV27
J: TRBJ2-7
D: TRBD2
CDR3: CASWGGGRPYEQYF
DNA: TGTGCCAGCTGGGGGGGAGGTAGACCCTACGAGCAGTACTTC

size: NA
V: TRBV27
J: TRBJ1-4
D: TRBD1
CDR3: CASSLLAKGQVGEKLFF
DNA: TGTGCCAGCAGTTTATTAGCAAAGGGACAGGTGGGTGAAAAACTGTTTTTT

size: NA
V: TRBV4-2
J: TRBJ2-1
D: NA
CDR3: CASSYGANEQFF
DNA: TGTGCCAGCAGCTACGGAGCGAATGAGCAGTTCTTC

size: NA
V: TRBV6-5
J: TRBJ2-1
D: TRBD2
CDR3: CASSPGTSNYNEQFF
DNA: TGTGCCAGCAGCCCCGGGACTAGCAACTACAATGAGCAGTTCTTC

size: NA
V: TRBV11-1
J: TRBJ2-5
D: TRBD1
CDR3: CASSFSGNRGTQYF
DNA: TGTGCCAGCAGCTTTTCCGGGAACAGGGGGACCCAGTACTTC

size: NA
V: TRBV7-9
J: TRBJ2-5
D: NA
CDR3: CASSAKVQETQYF
DNA: TGTGCCAGCAGCGCAAAAGTGCAGGAGACCCAGTACTTC

size: NA
V: TRBV6-5
J: TRBJ2-5
D: TRBD1
CDR3: CASSYTGGETQYF
DNA: TGTGCCAGCAGTTACACAGGGGGGGAGACCCAGTACTTC

size: NA
V: TRBV7-2
J: TRBJ2-7
D: NA
CDR3: CASSLVRALNYEQYF
DNA: TGTGCCAGCAGCTTAGTGCGGGCCCTTAACTACGAGCAGTACTTC

size: once
V: TRBV15
J: TRBJ2-5
D: NA
CDR3: CATKAGGETQYF
DNA: TGTGCCACCAAAGCAGGGGGGGAGACCCAGTACTTC

size: NA
V: TRBV9
J: TRBJ1-1
D: NA
CDR3: CASSVEAFTEAFF
DNA: TGTGCCAGCAGCGTAGAGGCCTTCACTGAAGCTTTCTTT

size: once
V: TRBV7-6
J: TRBJ1-4
D: NA
CDR3: CASSLSDGEVYEKLFF
DNA: TGTGCCAGCAGCTTATCGGACGGGGAGGTCTATGAAAAACTGTTTTTT

size: NA
V: TRBV7-6
J: TRBJ2-4
D: NA
CDR3: CASSTWPQNIQYF
DNA: TGTGCCAGCAGCACCTGGCCCCAAAACATTCAGTACTTC

size: NA
V: TRBV4-3
J: TRBJ2-3
D: NA
CDR3: CASSQPGPRTDTQYF
DNA: TGCGCCAGCAGCCAACCGGGACCCCGCACAGATACGCAGTATTTT

size: few
V: TRBV19
J: TRBJ2-1
D: TRBD1
CDR3: CASSIARDRAYNEQFF
DNA: TGTGCCAGTAGTATAGCCCGGGACAGGGCTTACAATGAGCAGTTCTTC

size: NA
V: TRBV27
J: TRBJ1-3
D: NA
CDR3: CASSGADSGNTIYF
DNA: TGTGCCAGCAGTGGAGCTGATTCTGGAAACACCATATATTTT

size: NA
V: TRBV19
J: TRBJ2-3
D: NA
CDR3: CASSIAGTRDTQYF
DNA: TGTGCCAGTAGTATCGCCGGGACAAGAGATACGCAGTATTTT

size: NA
V: TRBV28
J: TRBJ2-5
D: TRBD2
CDR3: CASSFRRLAGQETQYF
DNA: TGTGCCAGCAGTTTCCGCCGACTAGCGGGTCAAGAGACCCAGTACTTC

size: NA
V: TRBV28
J: TRBJ1-3
D: NA
CDR3: CASSSPPSGNTIYF
DNA: TGTGCCAGCAGTTCCCCCCCCTCTGGAAACACCATATATTTT

size: NA
V: TRBV5-1
J: TRBJ2-2
D: TRBD2
CDR3: CASTTFLTSGRNTGELFF
DNA: TGCGCCAGCACCACCTTCCTGACTAGCGGGAGGAATACCGGGGAGCTGTTTTTT

size: NA
V: TRBV6-5
J: TRBJ1-2
D: NA
CDR3: CASSSDPGNYGYTF
DNA: TGTGCCAGCAGCTCGGATCCTGGAAACTATGGCTACACCTTC

size: NA
V: TRBV4-2
J: TRBJ2-7
D: NA
CDR3: CASSQDPVEQYF
DNA: TGTGCCAGCAGCCAAGATCCCGTCGAGCAGTACTTC

size: NA
V: TRBV10-1
J: TRBJ2-2
D: NA
CDR3: CASSGLVSPMELFF
DNA: TGCGCCAGCTCGGGACTCGTCTCACCGATGGAGCTGTTTTTT

size: NA
V: TRBV7-2
J: TRBJ2-1
D: NA
CDR3: CASRWGSYDSYNEQFF
DNA: TGTGCCAGCAGATGGGGCTCGTACGACTCCTACAATGAGCAGTTCTTC

size: NA
V: TRBV6-5
J: TRBJ2-7
D: NA
CDR3: CASSSIPLGPSRF
DNA: TGTGCCAGCAGCTCCATTCCCTTGGGGCCCTCTCGTTTC

size: NA
V: TRBV6-6
J: TRBJ2-1
D: NA
CDR3: CASQRDYNEQFF
DNA: TGTGCCAGCCAACGGGACTACAATGAGCAGTTCTTC

size: NA
V: TRBV11-2
J: TRBJ2-5
D: NA
CDR3: CASSLGETQYF
DNA: TGTGCCAGCAGCTTAGGAGAGACCCAGTACTTC

size: NA
V: TRBV15
J: TRBJ1-5
D: NA
CDR3: CATSSRGDNQPQHF
DNA: TGTGCCACCAGCAGCAGGGGAGATAATCAGCCCCAGCATTTT

size: once
V: TRBV7-2
J: TRBJ2-3
D: NA
CDR3: CASSLEWGSTDTQYF
DNA: TGTGCCAGCAGCTTAGAATGGGGGAGCACAGATACGCAGTATTTT

size: NA
V: TRBV6-5
J: TRBJ1-2
D: TRBD1
CDR3: CASSYAPGGGYTF
DNA: TGTGCCAGCAGTTACGCCCCAGGGGGTGGCTACACCTTC

size: NA
V: TRBV28
J: TRBJ2-7
D: NA
CDR3: CASSPSGLEQYF
DNA: TGTGCCAGCAGTCCCTCCGGGCTCGAGCAGTACTTC

size: NA
V: TRBV9
J: TRBJ2-1
D: TRBD2
CDR3: CASSVSGRAPHNEQFF
DNA: TGTGCCAGCAGCGTTAGCGGGAGGGCCCCCCACAATGAGCAGTTCTTC

size: NA
V: TRBV11-2
J: TRBJ2-7
D: NA
CDR3: CASSLGGSYEQYF
DNA: TGTGCCAGCAGCTTAGGGGGCAGCTACGAGCAGTACTTC

size: NA
V: TRBV4-3
J: TRBJ2-1
D: NA
CDR3: CASSPMVIGYGNEQFF
DNA: TGCGCCAGCAGCCCGATGGTAATCGGATACGGAAATGAGCAGTTCTTC

size: NA
V: TRBV27
J: TRBJ2-7
D: NA
CDR3: CASSLRAHYEQYF
DNA: TGTGCCAGCAGTTTAAGAGCCCACTACGAGCAGTACTTC

size: NA
V: TRBV29-1
J: TRBJ2-1
D: TRBD2
CDR3: CSAKGGGLAGVEQFF
DNA: TGCAGCGCAAAAGGGGGTGGTCTAGCGGGAGTCGAGCAGTTCTTC

size: once
V: TRBV7-9
J: TRBJ2-5
D: NA
CDR3: CASSPTGTGQETQYF
DNA: TGTGCCAGCAGCCCCACCGGGACTGGGCAAGAGACCCAGTACTTC

size: NA
V: TRBV6-5
J: TRBJ1-4
D: NA
CDR3: CASSYSAVGEKLFF
DNA: TGTGCCAGCAGTTACTCGGCAGTGGGTGAAAAACTGTTTTTT

size: NA
V: TRBV14
J: TRBJ2-7
D: TRBD1
CDR3: CASSQGAGGYEQYF
DNA: TGTGCCAGCAGCCAAGGGGCAGGGGGCTACGAGCAGTACTTC

size: once
V: TRBV7-8
J: TRBJ1-4
D: NA
CDR3: CASSDKWKDEKLFF
DNA: TGTGCCAGCAGCGATAAGTGGAAGGATGAAAAACTGTTTTTT

size: NA
V: TRBV18
J: TRBJ2-5
D: NA
CDR3: CASSPPAEQETQYF
DNA: TGTGCCAGCTCACCACCGGCGGAACAAGAGACCCAGTACTTC